A selection of T cell receptor beta chains follows, all from one sample in a study of T cell changes during pregnancy in multiple sclerosis. Repertoires were generated with immunoSEQ multiplex PCR, while TCRdb's copy carries only in-frame clones and drops some. The sample lists 35,000 or so clones; about 90% were seen once. The source was CD4+ T cells from peripheral blood mononuclear cells, collected in the third trimester of pregnancy. The receptors shown here come from a female donor in good health, enrolled as a control in a pregnancy study. The CDR3 runs from the conserved cysteine through the conserved F or W. A D gene is named only where the DNA matches it firmly. Clone size, where shown, is once, few, many, or a class for clones that have expanded.

v_call	j_call	clone_size	d_call	cdr3_nt	cdr3_aa
TRBV7-9	TRBJ2-7	few	NA	TGTGCCAGCAGCTCGGGGACATTCTACGAGCAGTACTTC	CASSSGTFYEQYF
TRBV7-9	TRBJ1-1	NA	NA	TGTGCCAGCAGCTTCGAGGAGAACACTGAAGCTTTCTTT	CASSFEENTEAFF
TRBV11-3	TRBJ2-1	NA	TRBD2	TGTGCCAGCAGCTACGGGGCTAGCGGCTCCTACAATGAGCAGTTCTTC	CASSYGASGSYNEQFF
TRBV29-1	TRBJ1-1	NA	TRBD1	TGCAGCGTTGAAGGAAGACAGGGGGCCCGTGTCGGCACTGAAGCTTTCTTT	CSVEGRQGARVGTEAFF
TRBV7-2	TRBJ2-7	NA	NA	TGTGCCAGCAGCTTATCGAAGAGGGCCTACGAGCAGTACTTC	CASSLSKRAYEQYF
TRBV18	TRBJ2-7	once	TRBD1	TGTGCCAGCTCCCACGGGACAGACGAGCAGTACTTC	CASSHGTDEQYF
TRBV27	TRBJ1-5	NA	TRBD1	TGTGCCAGCAGTTCGATGGACAGGGACAATCAGCCCCAGCATTTT	CASSSMDRDNQPQHF
TRBV11-1	TRBJ1-1	few	NA	TGTGCCAGCAGCCCTAGACGTCTAGACACTGAAGCTTTCTTT	CASSPRRLDTEAFF
TRBV19	TRBJ1-5	NA	NA	TGTGCCAGTAGTAGAGACAGAAATCAGCCCCAGCATTTT	CASSRDRNQPQHF
TRBV9	TRBJ2-1	NA	TRBD1	TGTGCCAGCAGCCAGGGACAGGGGGCTGGGGAGCAGTTCTTC	CASSQGQGAGEQFF
TRBV7-9	TRBJ2-3	NA	TRBD1	TGTGCCAGCAGCCCCGGGACAGGGGAAGATACGCAGTATTTT	CASSPGTGEDTQYF
TRBV7-2	TRBJ2-7	NA	TRBD2	TGTGCCAGCAGCCTAGCGGGAGCGGGAGAGCAGTACTTC	CASSLAGAGEQYF
TRBV19	TRBJ1-6	NA	TRBD1	TGTGCCAGTAGTTCGGGTAGGGACAGGCATTCACCCCTCCACTTT	CASSSGRDRHSPLHF
TRBV28	TRBJ1-2	NA	TRBD1	TGTGCCAGCAGTTCCACAGGGGGCGGAGGCTACACCTTC	CASSSTGGGGYTF
TRBV28	TRBJ2-2	NA	NA	TGTGCCAGCAGGACTAGATCCACCGGGGAGCTGTTTTTT	CASRTRSTGELFF
TRBV7-8	TRBJ1-5	NA	NA	TGTGCCAGCAGCTCCACCAGGGTTATGAGCAATCAGCCCCAGCATTTT	CASSSTRVMSNQPQHF
TRBV5-1	TRBJ2-7	NA	TRBD1	TGCGCCAGCAGCCAGGACAGGGCCAACTACGAGCAGTACTTC	CASSQDRANYEQYF
TRBV29-1	TRBJ2-5	NA	NA	TGCAGCGTTGAGCCACAGGGTCGAGAGACCCAGTACTTC	CSVEPQGRETQYF
TRBV11-2	TRBJ2-7	NA	TRBD1	TGTGCCAGCAGCTTAGGGCCAGGGGGCGACGAGCAGTACTTC	CASSLGPGGDEQYF
TRBV18	TRBJ1-1	NA	NA	TGTGCCAGCTCACAAGCGGGGTTGAACACTGAAGCTTTCTTT	CASSQAGLNTEAFF
TRBV19	TRBJ2-2	NA	TRBD1	TGTGCCAGTAGTATAGGGACAGGGGTTCCGACCGGGGAGCTGTTTTTT	CASSIGTGVPTGELFF
TRBV28	TRBJ2-1	NA	TRBD1	TGTGCCAGCATCTCAGAGGGACAGGGGTTGGGAAATGAGCAGTTCTTC	CASISEGQGLGNEQFF
TRBV4-1	TRBJ2-4	NA	TRBD1	TGCGCCAGCAGCCAGGACAGGTTGGGCAAAAACATTCAGTACTTC	CASSQDRLGKNIQYF
TRBV15	TRBJ2-5	NA	NA	TGTGCCACCAGCAGAGAGGAGGGGAAGGAGACCCAGTACTTC	CATSREEGKETQYF
TRBV29-1	TRBJ2-1	NA	TRBD2	TGCAGCGTTGAAGATCGGGCGGGAGGGCCCAATGAGCAGTTCTTC	CSVEDRAGGPNEQFF
TRBV7-2	TRBJ1-5	NA	TRBD1	TGTGCCAGCAGCTTAGGCCCTACAGGGGCCTCCAATCAGCCCCAGCATTTT	CASSLGPTGASNQPQHF
TRBV7-9	TRBJ1-2	NA	TRBD1	TGTGCCAGCAGCCCCACGGACAGGGGGTACGGCTACACCTTC	CASSPTDRGYGYTF
TRBV2	TRBJ2-2	NA	NA	TGTGCCAGCAGTGAAAGGGAGGACCCAAGCACCGGGGAGCTGTTTTTT	CASSEREDPSTGELFF
TRBV6-1	TRBJ1-5	NA	NA	TGTGCCAGCAGTGATTCGATAGGCAATCAGCCCCAGCATTTT	CASSDSIGNQPQHF
TRBV5-1	TRBJ2-7	NA	TRBD1	TGCGCCAGCGGCCGGGACAGCTTTTACGAGCAGTACTTC	CASGRDSFYEQYF
TRBV29-1	TRBJ1-2	NA	NA	TGCAGCGTTGTGATAGGGAACCCCGGGGGTGATGGCTACACCTTC	CSVVIGNPGGDGYTF
TRBV7-6	TRBJ1-2	NA	TRBD1	TGTGCCAGCACCAGTAAGGGACAGGGGGTATTATATGGCTACACCTTC	CASTSKGQGVLYGYTF
TRBV6-1	TRBJ2-2	NA	NA	TGTGCCAGCAGTGAATCTGACCTACAGGGTACCTCCGGGGAGCTGTTTTTT	CASSESDLQGTSGELFF
TRBV19	TRBJ1-6	NA	NA	TGTGCCAGTAGTATAGGGAGACGGAATTCACCCCTCCACTTT	CASSIGRRNSPLHF
TRBV19	TRBJ1-2	NA	TRBD1	TGTGCCAGTAGTACTCGAGGGGGCCTCTATGGCTACACCTTC	CASSTRGGLYGYTF
TRBV5-3	TRBJ2-7	NA	NA	TGTGCCAGGCAGGGGCCCTACGAGCAGTACTTC	CARQGPYEQYF
TRBV28	TRBJ1-2	NA	TRBD1	TGTGCCAGCAGTTTTGGGGCAGGGGGCGTCAGGTCTAACTATGGCTACACCTTC	CASSFGAGGVRSNYGYTF
TRBV29-1	TRBJ2-7	NA	NA	TGCAGCGTTGGGGCAGGCACCTACGAGCAGTACTTC	CSVGAGTYEQYF
TRBV18	TRBJ2-1	NA	NA	TGTGCCAGCTCACCCGACTTTTACAATGAGCAGTTCTTC	CASSPDFYNEQFF
TRBV19	TRBJ1-6	NA	NA	TGTGCCAGTAGTATGGTCCGGAGTAATTCACCCCTCCACTTT	CASSMVRSNSPLHF
TRBV11-2	TRBJ2-5	NA	TRBD2	TGTGCCAGCAGCTTAAGTCTGGCGGGGGGTTCCCTTGGGGAGACCCAGTACTTC	CASSLSLAGGSLGETQYF
TRBV30	TRBJ2-3	once	NA	TGTGCCTGGAGTACGGTACCCACAGATACGCAGTATTTT	CAWSTVPTDTQYF
TRBV18	TRBJ2-1	NA	TRBD2	TGTGCCAGCTCACCACAGGTTCCGGGACTAGCGGGGGTCGAGGATGAGCAGTTCTTC	CASSPQVPGLAGVEDEQFF
TRBV2	TRBJ2-1	few	NA	TGTGCCAGCAGTGGGGCCCTTTTCTCCTACAATGAGCAGTTCTTC	CASSGALFSYNEQFF
TRBV7-6	TRBJ2-3	once	NA	TGTGCCAGCAGCTTAGGAATTTGGGTAGACTCCTTCACAGATACGCAGTATTTT	CASSLGIWVDSFTDTQYF
TRBV18	TRBJ2-7	NA	NA	TGTGCCAGCTCAAGCGCAAAGTCCAACGAGCAGTACTTC	CASSSAKSNEQYF
TRBV28	TRBJ1-2	NA	NA	TGTGCCAGCATATCCCCGGTCGGGGGGCGAATGGGCTACACCTTC	CASISPVGGRMGYTF
TRBV15	TRBJ2-7	NA	NA	TGTGCCACCAGCAAAGGGACAAACCTCTACGAGCAGTACTTC	CATSKGTNLYEQYF
TRBV11-2	TRBJ2-7	NA	NA	TGTGCCAGCAGCCCTGGCCGCCCCTACGAGCAGTACTTC	CASSPGRPYEQYF
TRBV11-3	TRBJ1-2	NA	TRBD1	TGTGCCAGCAGCTTACTGAACAGGGACAGGGGCTACACCTTC	CASSLLNRDRGYTF
TRBV20-1	TRBJ2-7	NA	NA	TGCAGTGCTAGTCAGAGGGACGAGCAGTACTTC	CSASQRDEQYF
TRBV7-7	TRBJ2-1	NA	TRBD2	TGTGCTAGCAGCTCCACCCTAGCGGGAGGGAAAAATGAGCAGTTCTTC	CASSSTLAGGKNEQFF
TRBV2	TRBJ2-3	NA	TRBD2	TGTGCCAGCCGTGAGGGGACTACCACAGATACGCAGTATTTT	CASREGTTTDTQYF
TRBV7-2	TRBJ2-3	once	TRBD2	TGTGCCAGCAGCTCCTTCCAAGCGGGAGAAGATACGCAGTATTTT	CASSSFQAGEDTQYF
TRBV5-1	TRBJ1-1	once	NA	TGCGCCAGCAGCTTGAGGCAGGGTGTGACTGAAGCTTTCTTT	CASSLRQGVTEAFF